The clone carrying this TCR beta chain has at least ten counts. Its antigen remains unidentified. The data originate from a study of Graves' ophthalmopathy and Graves' hyperthyroidism. CDR1 is MNHEY and CDR2 is SVGAGI in the germline V gene. The CDR3 sequence is 14 residues long. Trimming cost V 7 bases and J 7 bases; bases outside gene matches: 9. General study points: Ophthalmopathy progression was predicted by the model at roughly 66% sensitivity and 72.22% specificity.

From RNA, the CDR3 regions of TCR beta chains were amplified and sequenced. RT-PCR was first run with HTBI primers, then multiplex PCR in a second round. TCRdb independently ran MiXCR on the multiplex PCR reads; one entry per CDR3 protein. This table holds about 660,000 distinct CDR3 sequences, under 50% found once. J is TRBJ1-2 and V is TRBV6-5; 10 positions agree with TRBD1. Sequencing used peripheral blood. The source is an adult man with Graves' ophthalmopathy. Here the CDR3 DNA reads TGTGCCAGCACCCCCGGACAGGGGGGAAGTGGCTACACCTTC. Its protein is CASTPGQGGSGYTF.